This T cell receptor (beta chain) was sequenced for a study of blood T cell repertoires in COVID-19. In the study overall: PBMCs, B-cell-depleted T cells, or T cells provided the cDNA or gDNA that made up the material.

Authors' data handling: Nucleated cell counts were estimated from reference gene primer amplification. Assay used: immunoSEQ multiplex PCR; TCRdb lists only in-frame clones, some missing. The DNA was the basis for D and trimming; V, J and clone size are from that table. The sample lists about 350,000 clones, 88% occurring once. Each participant's cohort was designated according to participant-reported clinical history. V shed 5 bases and J 2 bases; nucleotides not matched to a gene: 8. The CDR3 contains 15 residues. CDR1 and CDR2 from the germline V gene are MDHEN and SYDVKM. Specimen: PBMCs or T cells enriched from blood (not recorded which). The V call is TRBV28, the J call TRBJ1-2, with TRBD1 matching over 7 bases. The sequence was obtained from a woman in her twenties or thirties who had been exposed to COVID-19. CDR3 DNA: TGTGCCAGCAGTCGGATCCGGGACAGAAACTATGGCTACACCTTC. It specifies CASSRIRDRNYGYTF.